The 30 T cell receptor beta chains below all came from one sample that was sequenced in a study of T cells in Graves' hyperthyroidism and ophthalmopathy. Amplified TCR beta CDR3 regions derived from RNA transcripts. Primed by the HTBI set, a first-round RT-PCR was run on the TCR CDR3. TCRdb itself ran the multiplex PCR reads through MiXCR, one entry per CDR3 protein. The sample consists of more than 300,000 distinct CDR3 sequences, about a sixth of them appearing once. The sample consisted of blood. Every receptor here comes from a woman aged 30 to 39 with Graves' hyperthyroidism that later progressed to Graves' ophthalmopathy.

The chain has TRBV20-1 and TRBJ1-1; 8 positions agree with TRBD1. The trim removed 5 bases at V and 4 bases at J, leaving 9 bases unmatched. This CDR3 has 14 amino acids. Per the germline V gene, CDR1 is DFQATT and CDR2 is SNEGSKA (reference sequence). CDR3 sequence: CSAYGQGVLTEAFF. CDR3 DNA sequence: TGCAGTGCTTATGGACAGGGTGTTCTCACTGAAGCTTTCTTT.

This clonotype was recorded many times. The V and J genes are TRBV2 and TRBJ2-7, with D perhaps TRBD2 (5 bases). V was cut by 7 bases and J by 3 bases, with 16 bases left in between. This CDR3 comprises 14 residues. From germline, CDR1 is SNHLY and CDR2 FYNNEI. CDR3 region: CASIGQAVNYEQYF. In DNA form, the CDR3 reads TGTGCCAGCATCGGTCAAGCGGTGAACTACGAGCAGTACTTC.

There are many counts of this clonotype. V and J are TRBV5-1 and TRBJ2-7, with TRBD1 matching over 9 bases. This CDR3 has 14 residues. Germline assignment: CDR1 SGHRS and CDR2 YFSETQ. The J segment lost 4 bases and the V segment lost 2 bases, leaving 4 bases of the junction unmatched. The CDR3 DNA reads as TGCGCCAGCAGCTTCACACAGGGGGCTTACGAGCAGTACTTC. Translating gives CASSFTQGAYEQYF.

In its sample, this clonotype was seen many times. The V and J genes are TRBV7-2 and TRBJ2-1; the match to TRBD2 covers 16 bases. From germline, CDR1 is SGHTA and CDR2 FQGNSA. Germline trimming cut 3 bases from V and 10 bases from J; bases unmatched to any gene: 3. There are 15 residues in the CDR3. The CDR3 DNA is TGTGCCAGCAGCTTCCCGGGACTAGCGGGAGGGGAGCAGTTCTTC. Encoded protein: CASSFPGLAGGEQFF.

This clonotype appeared many times. One junction end does not reproduce the germline sequence, and a read error may be involved. The chain joins TRBV5-8 to TRBJ2-7; 7 positions match TRBD1. This CDR3 contains 13 residues. CDR1 SGHTS and CDR2 YDEGEE come from the germline V gene. This CDR3 is CASSFRDSYEQYF. CDR3 bases: TGCGCCAGCAGCTTCCGGGACAGCTACGAGCAGTACTTC.

This clonotype has a count of ten or more. This chain's CDR3 is CSATQSRPDTQYF. CDR3 nucleotides: TGCAGTGCTACGCAGTCCCGCCCGGATACGCAGTATTTT. J is TRBJ2-3 and V is TRBV20-1; no reliable D call. Trimming shortened V by 4 bases and J by 6 bases, and 14 bases separated the two germline ends. The CDR3 covers 13 residues. Looked up from germline, CDR1 is DFQATT and CDR2 is SNEGSKA (reference sequence).

V is TRBV29-1 and J is TRBJ2-4; D gene ambiguous. The CDR3 loop spans 13 amino acids. Per germline, CDR1 SQVTM and CDR2 ANQGSEA. The germline V and J ends were trimmed by 4 bases and 2 bases, with 9 bases remaining between them. The CDR3 DNA reads TGCAGCGTTGCTAGGACGTCCAAAAACATTCAGTACTTC. Its translation is CSVARTSKNIQYF.

This clonotype was found many times. This chain uses TRBV3-1 with TRBJ2-5, with D perhaps TRBD1 or TRBD2 (5 bases each). Germline CDR1 reads LGHDT; CDR2 reads YNNKEL (reference sequence). Between the trimmed V and J ends, which lost 3 bases and 1 base, there was a span of 12 bases. The CDR3 extends over 15 amino acids. The CDR3 DNA sequence: TGTGCCAGCAGCCAGACAGCTAGCATCCAAGAGACCCAGTACTTC. Translating it yields CASSQTASIQETQYF.

This clonotype was observed a few times. V usage is TRBV5-1 and J usage is TRBJ2-4; maybe TRBD1 (5 bases). Trimming removed 0 bases from V and 12 bases from J, with 19 bases in between. Germline CDR1 is SGHRS and CDR2 is YFSETQ. The CDR3 is made up of 15 amino acids. In DNA form, the CDR3 reads TGCGCCAGCAGCTTGGAAGGGGCGGCCGTCGGAGATCAGTACTTC. This translates into CASSLEGAAVGDQYF.

This clonotype was counted at least ten times. The V call is TRBV3-1, the J call TRBJ2-1, with 13 nucleotides matching TRBD2. Germline CDR1 reads LGHDT; CDR2 reads YNNKEL (reference sequence). The CDR3 extends over 19 amino acids. Trimming cost V 5 bases and J 5 bases; bases outside gene matches: 15. This CDR3 reads CASSGLPGLAGPSDNEQFF. The DNA of the CDR3 is TGTGCCAGCAGCGGCCTACCGGGACTAGCGGGGCCGAGCGACAATGAGCAGTTCTTC.

This clonotype was counted a few times. The V gene is TRBV5-5, the J gene TRBJ2-7; possibly TRBD2 for D (5 bases). This CDR3 region has 14 residues. Trimming pared 2 bases from V and 1 base from J, leaving 10 bases between. Germline V gives CDR1 SGHKS, CDR2 YYEKEE (reference sequence). The CDR3 coding sequence is TGTGCCAGCAGCTTAGGAGAGGGATCCTACGAGCAGTACTTC. Its translation is CASSLGEGSYEQYF.

The CDR3 DNA reads as TGCAGCGTGGGACAGGGGTCCGGCTATGGCTACACCTTC. Its translation: CSVGQGSGYGYTF. V is TRBV29-1 and J is TRBJ1-2; 10 bases map to TRBD1. Germline CDR1 and CDR2: SQVTM and ANQGSEA. V gave up 6 bases and J gave up 4 bases; unmatched junction bases: 5. CDR3 length: 13 amino acids.

This clonotype was counted only a few times. V and J are TRBV6-1 and TRBJ1-4, with D uncertain. Trimming shortened V by 4 bases and J by 0 bases, and 9 bases separated the two germline ends. Germline V gene lookup returns CDR1 MNHNS and CDR2 SASEGT. The CDR3 has 15 residues. The CDR3 sequence is CASSVRGATNEKLFF. In DNA, the CDR3 is TGTGCCAGCAGTGTCCGTGGCGCAACTAATGAAAAACTGTTTTTT.

This clonotype was seen more than once but under ten times. This sequence joins TRBV2 and TRBJ2-7, with TRBD2 matching 10 bases. This CDR3 contains 17 residues. In germline, CDR1 is SNHLY, CDR2 FYNNEI. The V and J ends lost 6 bases and 0 bases, in that order; junction bases with no gene match: 11. DNA for the CDR3: TGTGCCAGCAGAAAACGGACTAGCGGAATCGTCTCCTACGAGCAGTACTTC. This codes for CASRKRTSGIVSYEQYF.

This clonotype was picked up a small number of times. V and J are TRBV7-2 and TRBJ2-7; 9 bases line up with TRBD1. V trimming: 4 bases; J trimming: 3 bases; junction bases outside the gene matches: 10. Germline V gene sequence: CDR1 SGHTA, CDR2 FQGNSA. This CDR3 contains 16 residues. This chain's CDR3 is CASSSPPGQGHYEQYF. CDR3 sequence (DNA): TGTGCCAGCAGCTCCCCTCCGGGACAGGGACACTACGAGCAGTACTTC.

This clonotype came up many times. This chain uses TRBV10-3 with TRBJ1-2, with D unclear. This CDR3 contains 15 residues. V lost 6 bases, J lost 4 bases, and 18 bases lay in between. CDR1 is ENHRY and CDR2 is SYGVKD in the germline V gene. CDR3: CAIRTQPPGPYGYTF. In nucleotides, the CDR3 is TGTGCCATCAGGACACAGCCCCCCGGTCCCTATGGCTACACCTTC.

This clonotype was detected ten times or more. The chain links TRBV7-2 to TRBJ1-3; D is undetermined. The CDR3 runs 13 residues. Germline V CDR1 and CDR2: SGHTA, FQGNSA. Trimming removed 0 bases at V and 6 bases at J, with 6 bases between. The CDR3 sequence is CASSLARENTIYF. The CDR3 coding sequence is TGTGCCAGCAGCTTAGCCCGTGAAAACACCATATATTTT.

This clonotype was picked up a small number of times. The chain carries TRBV19 and TRBJ1-5; D is undetermined. There are 19 residues in the CDR3. V lost 0 bases and J lost 0, with 18 bases in between. Germline values: CDR1 LNHDA, CDR2 SQIVND (reference sequence). The chain's CDR3 is CASSIDRDTGFYSNQPQHF. The DNA of the CDR3 is TGTGCCAGTAGTATAGATCGTGACACGGGGTTTTATAGCAATCAGCCCCAGCATTTT.

This clonotype has a count of ten or more. CDR3: CASSLDVAGSYNEQFF. CDR3 DNA sequence: TGTGCCAGCAGTTTAGATGTAGCGGGGTCGTACAATGAGCAGTTCTTC. The chain uses TRBV12-3 or TRBV12-4 and TRBJ2-1; 8 bases align to TRBD2. With 1 base clipped from V and 4 bases from J, the junction kept 6 bases outside the gene matches. The CDR3 has 16 residues.

This clonotype was found many times. The rearrangement links TRBV12-3 or TRBV12-4 to TRBJ2-3, with a possible D match to TRBD1 (5 bases). This CDR3 contains 15 residues. Trimming took off 3 bases at V and 1 base at J, with 11 bases between the two ends. DNA for the CDR3: TGTGCCAGCAGTTTTGCCAGGGCGGGCACAGATACGCAGTATTTT. The encoded protein is CASSFARAGTDTQYF.

This clonotype has at least ten counts. V is TRBV2 and J is TRBJ2-2, with D hard to call. CDR1 is SNHLY and CDR2 is FYNNEI in the germline V gene. V was trimmed by 6 bases and J by 4 bases, leaving 12 bases between them. The CDR3 is 14 residues long. The CDR3, as DNA: TGTGCCAGCAGGGCTCGGGCTACCACCGGGGAGCTGTTTTTT. This translates into CASRARATTGELFF.

This clonotype was seen a handful of times. The chain couples TRBV3-1 to TRBJ1-1, with TRBD1 matching 10 bases. V shed 3 bases, J shed 3 bases, and the junction held 19 bases outside the gene matches. The germline V gene encodes CDR1 LGHDT and CDR2 YNNKEL (reference sequence). This CDR3 is built from 20 residues. In nucleotides, the CDR3 is TGTGCCAGCAGCCACTCACGCCGGGGACAGGGGATTCGTCGGGACACTGAAGCTTTCTTT. Amino acid sequence: CASSHSRRGQGIRRDTEAFF.

This clonotype was observed at least ten times. The chain couples TRBV29-1 to TRBJ2-7; D ambiguous. The CDR3 spans 13 residues. The V end was cut by 6 bases, the J end by 6 bases, with 18 bases between. The germline CDR1 and CDR2 sequences are SQVTM and ANQGSEA. The CDR3 spells CSVRRLNLGEQYF. CDR3 coding DNA: TGCAGCGTACGACGTCTGAACCTGGGCGAGCAGTACTTC.

This clonotype has ten or more counts. This chain connects TRBV18 to TRBJ1-4, with TRBD1 as a possible D gene (5 bases). The CDR3 sequence is 15 residues long. Germline V CDR1 and CDR2: KGHSH, LQKENI. Trimming took off 3 bases at V and 7 bases at J, with 15 bases between the two ends. CDR3 loop: CASSPLKGMGEKLFF. CDR3 nucleotide sequence: TGTGCCAGCTCACCGTTAAAGGGGATGGGTGAAAAACTGTTTTTT.

The chain couples TRBV9 to TRBJ2-3, with a tentative D call TRBD1 (5 bases). The CDR3 loop spans 16 amino acids. Trimming took 4 bases from V and 1 from J, leaving 16 bases between them. Germline V lookup: CDR1 SGDLS, CDR2 YYNGEE. CDR3 in DNA: TGTGCCAGCAGCTTGCTTGACAGTCAACGCACAGATACGCAGTATTTT. Translated, it gives CASSLLDSQRTDTQYF.

This clonotype was counted many times. The rearrangement joins TRBV28 to TRBJ2-7; D might be TRBD2 (6 bases). Looked up from germline, CDR1 is MDHEN and CDR2 is SYDVKM. This CDR3 is built from 14 residues. V dropped 5 bases and J dropped 4 bases, with 15 bases sitting between them. In DNA form, the CDR3 reads TGTGCCAGCAGTCCCATGGGGGGTGTTTACGAGCAGTACTTC. This sequence encodes CASSPMGGVYEQYF. Based on the CDR3 plus reference TRBV28 and TRBJ2-7, the full variable domain is DVKVTQSSRYLVKRTGEKVFLECVQDMDHENMFWYRQDPGLGLRLIYFSYDVKMKEKGDIPEGYSVSREKKERFSLILESASTNQTSMYLCASSPMGGVYEQYFGPGTRLTVT.

This clonotype was seen at least ten times. The rearrangement uses TRBV29-1 and TRBJ2-2, with 12 bases that match TRBD2. V lost 3 bases to trimming and J lost 5 bases; unmatched junction nucleotides: 7. The length of the CDR3 is 16 residues. Germline CDR1 SQVTM, CDR2 ANQGSEA. The CDR3 protein is CSVDGLAGPPTGELFF. The DNA of the CDR3 is TGCAGCGTTGACGGACTAGCGGGACCCCCAACCGGGGAGCTGTTTTTT.

This clonotype was seen repeatedly, ten times or more. The V and J genes are TRBV12-5 and TRBJ2-2; D may be TRBD1 (6 bases). Trimming removed 6 bases from V and 6 bases from J, with 11 bases in between. The germline CDR1 and CDR2 sequences are LGHNT and FRNRAP. This CDR3 has 13 amino acids. CDR3 amino acids: CASGLQGAGELFF. As DNA, the CDR3 is TGTGCTAGTGGCCTACAGGGAGCCGGGGAGCTGTTTTTT.

The V call is TRBV14, the J call TRBJ2-1; no reliable D call. Trimming left V 1 base short and J 8 bases short, with 15 bases between. CDR3 length: 15 amino acids. The germline V gene has CDR1 SGHDN and CDR2 FVKESK. CDR3 DNA sequence: TGTGCCAGCAGCCAAGGAACGTGGTTTTGGGATGAGCAGTTCTTC. Its translation is CASSQGTWFWDEQFF.

This clonotype was observed many times. The chain carries TRBV7-2 and TRBJ1-1, with no clear D. The ends were cut back, 5 bases at V and 0 bases at J, with 13 bases in the middle. Germline-derived CDR1 and CDR2 are SGHTA and FQGNSA. This CDR3 region has 15 residues. The CDR3 nucleotides are TGTGCCAGCAGCCTCCGTTCCGCTTTGAACACTGAAGCTTTCTTT. Protein product: CASSLRSALNTEAFF.